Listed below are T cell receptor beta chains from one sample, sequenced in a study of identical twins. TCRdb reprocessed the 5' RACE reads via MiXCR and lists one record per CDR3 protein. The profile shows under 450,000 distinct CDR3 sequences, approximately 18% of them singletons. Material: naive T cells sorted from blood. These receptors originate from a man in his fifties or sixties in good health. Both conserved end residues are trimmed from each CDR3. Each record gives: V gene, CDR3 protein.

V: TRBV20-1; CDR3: SATRGTSGSRGEQF
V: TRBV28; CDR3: ASSLLGTQPQH
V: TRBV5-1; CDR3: ASSFTGGRNEKLF
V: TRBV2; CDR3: ASSVTFYEQY
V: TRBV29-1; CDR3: SVVAVYEQY
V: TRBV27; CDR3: ASSPAGLAGVGQF
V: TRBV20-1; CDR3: SARDRTGPEAF
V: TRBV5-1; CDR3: ASSLVTGSYNEQF
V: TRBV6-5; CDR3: ASSYGAGRETQY
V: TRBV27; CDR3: ASSDPKTYANTGELF
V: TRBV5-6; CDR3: ASSLAGRVKDNEQF
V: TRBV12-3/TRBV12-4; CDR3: ASSGVGVQETQY
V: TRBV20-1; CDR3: SANPLSFGETQY
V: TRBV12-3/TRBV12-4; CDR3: ASSLSTQSTQY
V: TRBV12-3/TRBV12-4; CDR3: ASRGMQDTFSNYGYT
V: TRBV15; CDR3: ATSRTVYNEQF
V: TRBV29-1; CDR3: SVDQAPGTQY
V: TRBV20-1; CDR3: SASTSGGNTYEQY
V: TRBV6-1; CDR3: ASRTLWNTDTQY
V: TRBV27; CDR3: ASRGRVSRTEAF
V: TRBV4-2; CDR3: ASSQDLGRASGETQY
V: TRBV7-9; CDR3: ASMASPSSYEQY